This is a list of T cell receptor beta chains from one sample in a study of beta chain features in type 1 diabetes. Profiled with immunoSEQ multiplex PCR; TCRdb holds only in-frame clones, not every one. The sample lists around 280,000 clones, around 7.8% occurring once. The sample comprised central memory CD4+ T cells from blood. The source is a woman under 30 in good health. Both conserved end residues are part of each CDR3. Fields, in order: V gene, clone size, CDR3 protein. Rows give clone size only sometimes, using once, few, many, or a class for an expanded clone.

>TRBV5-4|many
CASSAQSQPEKLFF
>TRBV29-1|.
CSVVWGGVGGTQYF
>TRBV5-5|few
CASSLDYEQYF
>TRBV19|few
CASSIRLREPEAFF
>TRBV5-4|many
CASSLMSGGGANVLTF
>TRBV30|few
CAWSVVLDTQYF
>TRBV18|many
CASSPPGQGDRGYTF
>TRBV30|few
CAWRQGPYEAEAFF
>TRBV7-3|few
CASSSQGISTDTQYF
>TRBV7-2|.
CASSRTYQETQYF
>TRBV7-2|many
CASSLEVSGLETQYF
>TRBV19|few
CASSIEQGRQETQYF
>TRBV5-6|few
CASSLGNGDEQYF
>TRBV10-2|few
CASRRESPKEQYF
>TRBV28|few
CASRFPGGSGYTF
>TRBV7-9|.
CASSSNSGNGGRTDTQYF
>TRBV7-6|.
CASSLVAGRADTQYF
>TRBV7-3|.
CASSSQPPRGTSYNEQFF
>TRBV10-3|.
CASWTGLSTDTQYF
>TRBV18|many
CASSPIAGGPDTQYF
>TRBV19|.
CASSIGLAGAYEQYF
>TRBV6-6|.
CASSFGQGADQPQHF
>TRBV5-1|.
CASRTDANYGYTF
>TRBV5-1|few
CASSQTDRENNEQFF
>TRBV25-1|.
CASSDPKTGGTSPLHF
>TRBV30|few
CAWSPNWGYGNQPQHF
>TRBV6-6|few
CASRNRQVNSPLHF
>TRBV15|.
CATSRGGGDTGELFF
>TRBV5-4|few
CASSQRFRDRVIF
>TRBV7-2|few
CASSLLFFDTEAFF
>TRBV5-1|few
CASSPGPLNRQPQHF
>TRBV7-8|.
CASSLETRGPSPLHF
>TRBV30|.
CAWKGYQPQHF
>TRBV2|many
CASSEVGTSRHQHF
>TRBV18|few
CASSPYGETQYF
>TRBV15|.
CATSRDKFRGTYGYTF
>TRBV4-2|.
CASSQDGGPLRGIAGGQETQYF
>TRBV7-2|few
CASSAFLQTGPPEQYF
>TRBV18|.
CASSPRGQAYEQYF
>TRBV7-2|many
CASSFTDTQYF
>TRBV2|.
CASAGDGDNQPQHF
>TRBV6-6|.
CASSYPGGENTIYF
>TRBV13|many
CASSRTSASYEQYF
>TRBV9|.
CASSVLATSSYNEQFF
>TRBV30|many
CAWARQVYGYTF
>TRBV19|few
CASTSREGNQPQHF